The T cell receptor (beta chain) described here comes from a study of post-analysis software for immune sequencing data (dated by TCRdb to about 2015). Describing the broader study: Disease courses on record covered relapsing-remitting, secondary progressive and progressive-relapsing multiple sclerosis, though some patients had no subtype annotation. The patient repertoires were set against under 12 previously published healthy control repertoires from donors whose ages ranged from roughly 6 to 27 years. A subset of samples was prepared in parallel using single-end sample barcoding, then pooled and co-amplified after Illumina adapter ligation. Broad study findings and their caveats: Significantly lower normalized Chao1 diversity was found in multiple sclerosis patients than in controls, suggesting substantial peripheral T-cell clonal expansion. The control group was slightly older than the multiple sclerosis patient group. Direct clustering with F measure showed strong co-clustering of samples prepared in the same batch, prompting a batch-effect correction. Significantly higher frequencies in patients than in controls were found for several TRBV segments, including TRBV5-6, TRBV5-1 and TRBV20-1.

Library preparation employed PCR. Sequencer: Illumina HiSeq 2500. Unique molecular identifiers were incorporated into TCR beta cDNA libraries to reduce PCR and sequencing biases. Per 1 to 10 million input T cells, roughly 0.5 million cDNA molecules were obtained, such that each molecule approximated one T cell. Patient libraries were prepared and sequenced with the same protocol used for the earlier healthy control dataset. Samples belonging to the same batch were prepared together, multiplexed and sequenced on a shared HiSeq lane. The published analysis was carried out like this. Raw barcoded reads were processed with MIGEC, and single-read molecular identifier groups were discarded before consensus assembly and CDR3 extraction. Clonotype tables were post-analysed with VDJtools, normalizing diversity by down-sampling all datasets to the smallest sample size. In repertoire overlap clustering, CDR3 amino acid sequences, but not nucleotide sequences, were matched to correct batch-related cross-sample contamination. TCRdb applied fastp at Q25 and MiXCR to the public reads, then kept only in-frame beta chains. For every CDR3 protein sequence, its rows merge into one entry that carries the most common genes and DNA. TCRdb, not the authors, supplied the V and J calls. The sample data list approximately 350,000 distinct CDR3 sequences, and approximately 33% of these were observed just once. The ten largest clones capture around 15% of the sample.

Its CDR3 holds 15 amino acids, cysteine through phenylalanine. This entry keeps only the CDR3 DNA: 45 bases, framed from base 1. Via the germline V gene, CDR1 is ENHRY and CDR2 SYGVKD. Trimming takes 0 bases off V and 5 bases off J; junction bases not matched to a gene: 2. As regards this clonotype: Its antigen target is currently unknown. No qualities accompany the bases; no much larger clone lies one base away.

To demonstrate the VDJtools post-analysis software, the study profiled TCR beta repertoires from the peripheral blood of 10 to 15 young patients with multiple sclerosis. The multiple sclerosis patients were children and adolescents between about 6 and 16 years of age. This sequence originates from a girl under 18 with multiple sclerosis. The sequenced sample was blood. This sequence uses TRBV10-3 and TRBJ2-1, with 9 central nucleotides matching TRBD2. The CDR3 reads CAISESTSGHNEQFF. The DNA sequence is TGTGCCATCAGTGAGTCGACTAGCGGTCACAATGAGCAGTTCTTC.